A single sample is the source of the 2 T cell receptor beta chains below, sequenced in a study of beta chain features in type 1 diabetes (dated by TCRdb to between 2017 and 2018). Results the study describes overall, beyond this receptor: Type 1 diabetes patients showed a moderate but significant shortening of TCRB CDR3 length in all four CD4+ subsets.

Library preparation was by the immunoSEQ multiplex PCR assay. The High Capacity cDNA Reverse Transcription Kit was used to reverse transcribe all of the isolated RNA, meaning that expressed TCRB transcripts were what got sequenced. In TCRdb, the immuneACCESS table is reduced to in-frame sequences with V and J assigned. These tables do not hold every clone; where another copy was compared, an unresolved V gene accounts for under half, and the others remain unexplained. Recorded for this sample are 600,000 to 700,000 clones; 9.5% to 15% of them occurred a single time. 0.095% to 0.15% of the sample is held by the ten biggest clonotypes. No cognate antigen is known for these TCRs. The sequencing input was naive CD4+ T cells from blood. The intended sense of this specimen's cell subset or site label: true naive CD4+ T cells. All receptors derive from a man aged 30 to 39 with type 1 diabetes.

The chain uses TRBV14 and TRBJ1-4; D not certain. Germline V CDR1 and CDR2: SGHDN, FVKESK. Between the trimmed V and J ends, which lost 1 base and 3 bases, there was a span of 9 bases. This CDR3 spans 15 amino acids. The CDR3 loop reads CASSQAYGSNEKLFF. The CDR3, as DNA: TGTGCCAGCAGCCAAGCTTATGGGTCTAATGAAAAACTGTTTTTT.

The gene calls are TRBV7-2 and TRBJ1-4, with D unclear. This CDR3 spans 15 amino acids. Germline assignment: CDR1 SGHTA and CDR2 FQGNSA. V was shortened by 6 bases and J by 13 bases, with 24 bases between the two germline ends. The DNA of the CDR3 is TGTGCCAGCAGTCTTACGTCTGGGTTGGCGGAAGGACTGTTTTTT. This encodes CASSLTSGLAEGLFF.